A single T cell receptor beta chain is shown here with its context. In the source study's methods: Amplification of reference gene primers was used by the study to estimate nucleated cell counts. The table came from immunoSEQ multiplex PCR; TCRdb's copy has only in-frame clones and leaves some out. The D gene and trimming were derived from the DNA, and the V and J assignments and clone size from that table. This sample has about 240,000 clones; around 85% occur once, and the top ten carry 4.5% to 5.5%. This entry comes from a study of blood T cell repertoires in COVID-19. Across the whole study: Sites in the United States, Italy and Spain provided acute and convalescent COVID-19 samples. PBMCs, B-cell-depleted T cells, or T cells were the source of the cDNA or gDNA that made up the material.

Germline CDR1 LNHDA, CDR2 SQIVND (reference sequence). The CDR3 totals 14 residues. The junction had 2 bases not matched to a gene; V was cut back by 3 bases and J by 3 bases. The TCR sequence derives from a man aged 45-60 years with COVID-19, enrolled during active disease. The specimen was peripheral blood. The gene calls are TRBV19 and TRBJ2-7; TRBD2 matches 10 bases. Here the CDR3 reads CASSITSGDYEQYF. The CDR3 nucleotides are TGTGCCAGTAGTATCACTAGCGGGGACTACGAGCAGTACTTC.